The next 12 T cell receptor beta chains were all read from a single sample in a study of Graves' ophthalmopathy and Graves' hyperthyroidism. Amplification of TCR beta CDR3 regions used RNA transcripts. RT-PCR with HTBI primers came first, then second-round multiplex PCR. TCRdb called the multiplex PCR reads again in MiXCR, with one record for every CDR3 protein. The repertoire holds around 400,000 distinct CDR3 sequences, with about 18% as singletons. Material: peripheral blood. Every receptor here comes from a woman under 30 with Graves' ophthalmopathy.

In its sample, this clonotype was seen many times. CDR3 nucleotides: TGTGCCAGCAGTGCGGACAGGGGTGAGCAGTACTTC. Its translation: CASSADRGEQYF. The chain is built from TRBV6-1 and TRBJ2-7, with 9 bases aligning to TRBD1. This CDR3 contains 12 residues. V shed 4 bases, J shed 7 bases, and the junction held 2 bases outside the gene matches. Per germline, CDR1 MNHNS and CDR2 SASEGT.

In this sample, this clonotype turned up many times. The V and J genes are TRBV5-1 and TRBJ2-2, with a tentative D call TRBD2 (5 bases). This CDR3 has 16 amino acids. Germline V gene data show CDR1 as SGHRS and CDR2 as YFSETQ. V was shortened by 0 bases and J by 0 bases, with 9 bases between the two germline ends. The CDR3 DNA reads TGCGCCAGCAGCTTGGATGGGGAGACGAACACCGGGGAGCTGTTTTTT. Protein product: CASSLDGETNTGELFF.

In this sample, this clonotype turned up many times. CDR3: CASSVKETQYF. The CDR3 DNA reads TGTGCCAGCAGCGTTAAAGAGACCCAGTACTTC. J is TRBJ2-5 and V is TRBV7-6; no definite D call. The germline gives CDR1 SGHVS, CDR2 FNYEAQ. The CDR3 is made up of 11 amino acids. V shed 5 bases and J shed 3 bases, with 4 bases lying between them.

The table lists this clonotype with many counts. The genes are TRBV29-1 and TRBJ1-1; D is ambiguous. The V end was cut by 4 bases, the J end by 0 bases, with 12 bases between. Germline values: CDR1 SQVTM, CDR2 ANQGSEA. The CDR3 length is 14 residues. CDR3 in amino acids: CSVAPVKLNTEAFF. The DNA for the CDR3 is TGCAGCGTTGCCCCCGTCAAATTGAACACTGAAGCTTTCTTT.

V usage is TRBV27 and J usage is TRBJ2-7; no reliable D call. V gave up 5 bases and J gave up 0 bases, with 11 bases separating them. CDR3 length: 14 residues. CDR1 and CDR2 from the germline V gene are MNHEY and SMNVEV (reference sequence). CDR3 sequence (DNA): TGTGCCAGCAGTCGGGCCCCCTACTCCTACGAGCAGTACTTC. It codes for CASSRAPYSYEQYF.

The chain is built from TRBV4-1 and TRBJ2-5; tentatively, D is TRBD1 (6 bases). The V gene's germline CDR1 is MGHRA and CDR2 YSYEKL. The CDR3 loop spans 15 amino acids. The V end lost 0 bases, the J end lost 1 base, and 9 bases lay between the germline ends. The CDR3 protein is CASSQERDTQETQYF. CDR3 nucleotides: TGCGCCAGCAGCCAAGAGAGGGACACCCAAGAGACCCAGTACTTC.

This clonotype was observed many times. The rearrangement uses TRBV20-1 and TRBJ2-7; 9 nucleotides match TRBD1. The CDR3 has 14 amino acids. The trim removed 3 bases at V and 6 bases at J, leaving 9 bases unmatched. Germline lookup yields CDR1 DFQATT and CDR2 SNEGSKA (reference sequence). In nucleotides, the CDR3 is TGCAGTGCTAGGGGACAGGGAGAGAGGGGCGAGCAGTACTTC. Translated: CSARGQGERGEQYF.

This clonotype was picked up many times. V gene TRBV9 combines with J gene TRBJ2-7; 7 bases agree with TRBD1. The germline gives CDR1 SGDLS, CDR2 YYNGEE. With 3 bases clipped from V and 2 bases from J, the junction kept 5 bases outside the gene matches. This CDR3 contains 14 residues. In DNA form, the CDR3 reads TGTGCCAGCAGCGCCAGGGGGTTAGCCTACGAGCAGTACTTC. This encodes CASSARGLAYEQYF.

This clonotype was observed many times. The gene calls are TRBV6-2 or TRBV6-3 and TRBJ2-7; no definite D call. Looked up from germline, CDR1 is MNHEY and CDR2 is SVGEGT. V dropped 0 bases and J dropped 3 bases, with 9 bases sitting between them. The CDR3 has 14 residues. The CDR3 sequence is CASSYSGRRYEQYF. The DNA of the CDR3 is TGTGCCAGCAGTTACTCAGGGCGGCGCTACGAGCAGTACTTC.

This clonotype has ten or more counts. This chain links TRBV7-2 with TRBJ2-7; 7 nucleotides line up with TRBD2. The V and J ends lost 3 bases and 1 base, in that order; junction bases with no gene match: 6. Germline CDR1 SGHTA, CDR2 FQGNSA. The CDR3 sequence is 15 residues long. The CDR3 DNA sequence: TGTGCCAGCAGCTTCTGGGCGGGGGATTCCTACGAGCAGTACTTC. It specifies CASSFWAGDSYEQYF. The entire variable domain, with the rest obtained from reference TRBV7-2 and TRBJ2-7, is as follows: GAGVSQSPSNKVTEKGKDVELRCDPISGHTALYWYRQSLGQGLEFLIYFQGNSAPDKSGLPSDRFSAERTGGSVSTLTIQRTQQEDSAVYLCASSFWAGDSYEQYFGPGTRLTVT.

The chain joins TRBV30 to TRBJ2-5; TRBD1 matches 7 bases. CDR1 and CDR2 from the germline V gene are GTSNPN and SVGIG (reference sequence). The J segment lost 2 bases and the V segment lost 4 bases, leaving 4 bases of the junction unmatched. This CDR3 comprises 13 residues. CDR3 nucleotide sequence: TGTGCCTGGAACCGGGACAGACAAGAGACCCAGTACTTC. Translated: CAWNRDRQETQYF.

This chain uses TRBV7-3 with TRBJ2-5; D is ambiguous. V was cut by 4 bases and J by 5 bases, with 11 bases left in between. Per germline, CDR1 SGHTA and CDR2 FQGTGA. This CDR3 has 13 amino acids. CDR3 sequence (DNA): TGTGCCAGCAGCTCCTCACAAGAGGAGACCCAGTACTTC. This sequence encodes CASSSSQEETQYF.